Each of the 17 T cell receptor beta chains below was sequenced from the same sample in a study of T-cell memory formation after mild COVID-19. In TCRdb, the 5' RACE reads were re-called with MiXCR into one record per CDR3 protein. The sample lists under 350,000 distinct CDR3 sequences, around 16% occurring once. The sequenced material came from PBMCs or a T cell subset sorted from them (not recorded which). These receptors came from a man younger than 30 who had mild COVID-19 (a few samples of this study predate the infection). Cell type and time point are not known.

This clonotype appeared a few times. The rearrangement joins TRBV15 to TRBJ1-5; D is unresolved. V was clipped by 0 bases and J by 1 base, with 7 bases between them. From germline, CDR1 is LNHNV and CDR2 YYDKDF (reference sequence). This CDR3 spans 15 amino acids. In DNA, the CDR3 is TGTGCCACCAGCAGAGATCTGGTCAGCAATCAGCCCCAGCATTTT. Protein product: CATSRDLVSNQPQHF.

J is TRBJ1-6 and V is TRBV28; D is uncertain. Trimming shortened V by 6 bases and J by 16 bases, and 10 bases separated the two germline ends. The CDR3 sequence is 10 residues long. The germline gives CDR1 MDHEN, CDR2 SYDVKM. CDR3 in amino acids: CASSGRALHF. Here the CDR3 DNA reads TGTGCCAGCAGCGGGCGGGCGCTCCACTTT.

The chain combines TRBV5-6 with TRBJ2-5; a possible D gene is TRBD2 (5 bases). Trimming took 3 bases from V and 5 from J, leaving 11 bases between them. The CDR3 is 13 residues long. The germline V gene has CDR1 SGHDT and CDR2 YYEEEE. In nucleotides, the CDR3 is TGTGCCAGCAGCTCTCTAGCTGCCGAGACCCAGTACTTC. It is translated as CASSSLAAETQYF.

This clonotype was observed a handful of times. This chain uses TRBV20-1 with TRBJ1-2, with TRBD1 matching 9 bases. Germline trimming cut 6 bases from V and 6 bases from J; bases unmatched to any gene: 11. Germline V gives CDR1 DFQATT, CDR2 SNEGSKA (reference sequence). The CDR3 contains 14 residues. The CDR3 region is CSATSGTGSDGYTF. The CDR3 region has the DNA TGCAGTGCAACGTCCGGGACAGGGTCCGATGGCTACACCTTC.

The rearrangement joins TRBV18 to TRBJ1-1; unclear D gene. The CDR3 has 16 amino acids. The V and J ends lost 4 bases and 2 bases respectively, with 17 bases between them. Germline CDR1 is KGHSH and CDR2 is LQKENI. CDR3 loop: CASSLPKIRTNTEAFF. The CDR3 nucleotides read TGTGCCAGCTCACTCCCTAAAATTCGAACTAACACTGAAGCTTTCTTT.

V usage is TRBV10-3 and J usage is TRBJ2-7; no clear D. CDR3 length: 14 amino acids. V shed 3 bases and J shed 0 bases, with 9 bases lying between them. Germline assignment: CDR1 ENHRY and CDR2 SYGVKD. The CDR3 coding sequence is TGTGCCATCAGTGAAACGGCAGCCTCCTACGAGCAGTACGTC. The encoded protein is CAISETAASYEQYV.

This clonotype was counted only a few times. The CDR3 region is CASSFRGESETQYF. The DNA for the CDR3 is TGTGCCAGCAGCTTCCGGGGGGAGAGTGAGACCCAGTACTTC. The chain links TRBV9 to TRBJ2-5; 7 bases are a match to TRBD2. This CDR3 spans 14 amino acids. CDR1 is SGDLS, CDR2 YYNGEE, per germline. V lost 4 bases and J lost 5; bases outside the gene matches: 8.

This clonotype was counted at least ten times. The chain is built from TRBV6-4 and TRBJ1-2; TRBD1 is a possible D gene (6 bases). This CDR3 is 12 amino acids long. The V end lost 5 bases, the J end lost 4 bases, and 8 bases lay between the germline ends. Per germline, CDR1 MRHNA and CDR2 SNTAGT. The CDR3 loop is CASSSDSYGYTF. The CDR3 region has the DNA TGTGCCAGCAGTTCGGACAGCTATGGCTACACCTTC.

This clonotype was counted many times. The chain has TRBV5-1 and TRBJ2-3, with a weak D call TRBD1 (6 bases). V shed 4 bases and J shed 5 bases, with 14 bases lying between them. CDR1 and CDR2 from the germline V gene are SGHRS and YFSETQ. CDR3 length equals 14 residues. The CDR3 sequence: CASSMGQYRDTQYF. CDR3 nucleotide sequence: TGCGCCAGCAGCATGGGACAATATCGAGATACGCAGTATTTT.

This clonotype has only a few counts. The V gene is TRBV6-5, the J gene TRBJ1-1; 10 nucleotides line up with TRBD1. The length of the CDR3 is 14 residues. Germline values: CDR1 MNHEY, CDR2 SVGAGI. After removal of 2 bases from V and 5 bases from J, the junction contained 2 bases not matched to a gene. CDR3 sequence reads: CASSYGGQGTEAFF. In nucleotides, the CDR3 is TGTGCCAGCAGTTACGGGGGACAGGGGACTGAAGCTTTCTTT.

This clonotype was found a few times. The chain joins TRBV12-3 or TRBV12-4 to TRBJ2-7; tentatively, D is TRBD1 (8 bases). With 4 bases removed from V and 2 bases from J, the gap between germline ends came to 15 bases. CDR3 length equals 15 residues. As DNA, the CDR3 is TGTGCCAGCAGTTCGGGGGGACAGGACCCCTACGAGCAGTACTTC. Its protein is CASSSGGQDPYEQYF.

This clonotype has a handful of counts. The rearrangement uses TRBV6-5 and TRBJ2-3; 7 nucleotides align to TRBD2. There are 13 residues in the CDR3. With V trimmed by 10 bases and J by 1 base, 5 bases remained unmatched. CDR1 is MNHEY, CDR2 SVGAGI, per germline. In nucleotides, the CDR3 is TGTGCCATCGGACTAGTCGGCACAGATACGCAGTATTTT. This sequence encodes CAIGLVGTDTQYF.

The rearrangement links TRBV9 to TRBJ2-4; D is uncertain. The CDR3 is 13 residues long. The V gene lost 0 bases and the J gene lost 5 bases, with 6 bases spanning the gap. CDR1 is SGDLS, CDR2 YYNGEE, per germline. The CDR3 nucleotides read TGTGCCAGCAGCGTAGACAGAGAAAACATTCAGTACTTC. It yields the protein CASSVDRENIQYF.

The chain uses TRBV18 and TRBJ1-6; D may be TRBD1 (5 bases). The CDR3 loop spans 15 amino acids. Germline lookup yields CDR1 KGHSH and CDR2 LQKENI. V dropped 3 bases and J dropped 9 bases, with 15 bases sitting between them. DNA for the CDR3: TGTGCCAGCTCACCGATTGGGACGCCCCGTTCACCCCTCCACTTT. Protein product: CASSPIGTPRSPLHF.

This clonotype has just a few counts. V and J are TRBV27 and TRBJ1-2; 8 bases agree with TRBD1. This CDR3 spans 16 amino acids. Germline CDR1 MNHEY, CDR2 SMNVEV (reference sequence). The J segment lost 4 bases and the V segment lost 1 base, leaving 8 bases of the junction unmatched. In DNA form, the CDR3 reads TGTGCCAGCAGTTTATGGGGTTGGGACAGGTCCTATGGCTACACCTTC. Amino acid sequence: CASSLWGWDRSYGYTF.

The chain couples TRBV27 to TRBJ2-7, with 9 bases aligning to TRBD1. This CDR3 has 13 residues. Germline V gene data show CDR1 as MNHEY and CDR2 as SMNVEV (reference sequence). Trimming removed 5 bases from V and 10 bases from J; junction bases left unmatched: 9. The CDR3 is CASSPRDRVVQYF. Written as DNA, the CDR3 is TGTGCCAGCAGTCCTCGGGACAGGGTTGTCCAGTACTTC.

This clonotype was recorded many times. The chain links TRBV20-1 to TRBJ2-1, with a tentative D call TRBD1 (6 bases). This CDR3 is built from 14 residues. Germline lookup yields CDR1 DFQATT and CDR2 SNEGSKA (reference sequence). V lost 1 base, J lost 3 bases, and 10 bases lay in between. The CDR3 here is CSARGRDNYNEQFF. CDR3 DNA sequence: TGCAGTGCTAGAGGAAGGGACAACTACAATGAGCAGTTCTTC.